This T cell receptor beta chain was observed in a study of identical twins. Using its own MiXCR run on the 5' RACE reads, TCRdb lists one record per CDR3 protein. The sample shows 350,000 or so distinct CDR3 sequences, approximately 10% of them seen only once. Study-wide results and caveats: Out-of-frame sharing of TCR alpha in monozygotic twins was underestimated by models. In cord blood, abundant beta clonotypes had fewer insertions; memory showed no trend.

V lost 5 bases and J lost 0; bases outside the gene matches: 4. Germline-derived CDR1 and CDR2 are SGHVS and FNYEAQ. This CDR3 contains 14 residues. Comments on this clonotype: What it recognizes is unknown.

J is TRBJ2-7 and V is TRBV7-6, with 7 nucleotides matching TRBD1. The source material was naive T cells sorted from blood. The clonotype originates from a woman between 45 and 65 years old in good health. The CDR3 spells CASSPGTDSYEQYF. CDR3 DNA: TGTGCCAGCAGCCCCGGGACAGACTCCTACGAGCAGTACTTC.